Presented here are 24 T cell receptor beta chains from one specimen sequenced in a study of blood T cell repertoires in COVID-19. Data came from immunoSEQ multiplex PCR; TCRdb stores just in-frame clones and leaves some out. The table has roughly 230,000 clones, approximately 81% seen once. Sequenced material: peripheral blood. Receptors originate from a man aged 35 to 55 with acute or convalescent COVID-19.

The V and J genes are TRBV9 and TRBJ2-3; D perhaps matches TRBD2 (6 bases). Trimming cost V 3 bases and J 4 bases, with 9 bases left between them. Germline CDR1 SGDLS, CDR2 YYNGEE. There are 13 residues in the CDR3. The CDR3 DNA follows: TGTGCCAGCAGCGATGGGAGGCCAGATACGCAGTATTTT. Protein sequence: CASSDGRPDTQYF.

This chain uses TRBV5-4 with TRBJ2-1, with 8 bases aligning to TRBD1. Per germline, CDR1 SGHNT and CDR2 YYREEE (reference sequence). Trimming took 4 bases from V and 2 from J; bases not matched to a gene: 5. The CDR3 has 15 residues. The CDR3 DNA is TGTGCCAGCAGCCACCGGACAGGGACCTACAATGAGCAGTTCTTC. Amino acids: CASSHRTGTYNEQFF. The full variable domain, completed using reference TRBV5-4 and TRBJ2-1, is ETGVTQSPTHLIKTRGQQVTLRCSSQSGHNTVSWYQQALGQGPQFIFQYYREEENGRGNFPPRFSGLQFPNYSSELNVNALELDDSALYLCASSHRTGTYNEQFFGPGTRLTVL.

The chain links TRBV30 to TRBJ1-2, with a tentative D call TRBD1 (6 bases). Germline loops: CDR1 GTSNPN, CDR2 SVGIG (reference sequence). V was clipped by 2 bases and J by 4 bases, with 17 bases between them. This CDR3 has 15 residues. The chain's CDR3 is CAWSTTGLRGYGYTF. The CDR3 coding sequence is TGTGCCTGGAGTACTACAGGGTTGAGGGGCTATGGCTACACCTTC.

The J gene is TRBJ1-2, the V gene TRBV2, with TRBD1 matching 9 bases. After removal of 6 bases from V and 3 bases from J, the junction contained 2 bases not matched to a gene. The CDR3 spans 13 residues. Germline V gene data show CDR1 as SNHLY and CDR2 as FYNNEI. CDR3 nucleotide sequence: TGTGCCAGCAGGACAGGGGGTGACTATGGCTACACCTTC. Its translation is CASRTGGDYGYTF.

This chain's CDR3 is CASSFVGHFGYTF. CDR3 bases: TGTGCCAGCAGTTTCGTGGGGCATTTTGGCTACACCTTC. V gene TRBV12-3 or TRBV12-4 combines with J gene TRBJ1-2; maybe TRBD1 (5 bases). V lost 3 bases and J lost 7, with 12 bases in between. This CDR3 spans 13 amino acids.

J is TRBJ2-7 and V is TRBV6-6; a weak D match, TRBD1 (6 bases). CDR1 is MNHNY, CDR2 SVGAGI, per germline (reference sequence). The CDR3 is made up of 13 amino acids. V gave up 5 bases and J gave up 4 bases, with 12 bases separating them. CDR3 DNA sequence: TGTGCCAGCAGTCGCCAGGGGAGTTACGAGCAGTACTTC. Amino acids: CASSRQGSYEQYF.

In DNA, the CDR3 is TGTGCCAGCAGTTTTCAGGGGGGTGAGCAGTTCTTC. Translation: CASSFQGGEQFF. The chain joins TRBV12-3 or TRBV12-4 to TRBJ2-1; tentative D call: TRBD1 (7 bases). V lost 3 bases to trimming and J lost 9 bases, with 9 bases between them. The CDR3 totals 12 residues.

The chain is built from TRBV2 and TRBJ2-7; weak D call: TRBD1 (6 bases). Trimming pared 7 bases from V and 6 bases from J, leaving 10 bases between. Germline V gene sequence: CDR1 SNHLY, CDR2 FYNNEI. This CDR3 contains 11 residues. CDR3 sequence: CASITGTEQYF. CDR3 in DNA: TGTGCCAGCATCACAGGGACCGAGCAGTACTTC.

The rearrangement joins TRBV30 to TRBJ1-5; D may be TRBD1 (6 bases). The length of the CDR3 is 14 residues. The germline CDR1 and CDR2 sequences are GTSNPN and SVGIG (reference sequence). V was trimmed by 1 base and J by 4 bases, leaving 11 bases between them. The chain's CDR3 is CAWSAGGVNQPQHF. Here the CDR3 DNA reads TGTGCCTGGAGTGCGGGGGGCGTGAATCAGCCCCAGCATTTT. Looking up the rest from reference TRBV30 and TRBJ1-5 gives the full variable domain: SQTIHQWPATLVQPVGSPLSLECTVEGTSNPNLYWYRQAAGRGLQLLFYSVGIGQISSEVPQNLSASRPQDRQFILSSKKLLLSDSGFYLCAWSAGGVNQPQHFGDGTRLSIL.

The chain carries TRBV28 and TRBJ1-4; tentatively, D is TRBD1 (5 bases). Germline CDR1 reads MDHEN; CDR2 reads SYDVKM. Between the trimmed V and J ends, which lost 6 bases and 4 bases, there was a span of 12 bases. The CDR3 length is 14 residues. The CDR3 region has the DNA TGTGCCAGCAGGTCAGGGTGGGGTAATGAAAAACTGTTTTTT. It translates to CASRSGWGNEKLFF.

The rearrangement uses TRBV18 and TRBJ1-1, with 9 bases fitting TRBD1. Germline assignment: CDR1 KGHSH and CDR2 LQKENI. CDR3 size: 15 residues. The J segment lost 4 bases and the V segment lost 4 bases, leaving 7 bases of the junction unmatched. The chain's CDR3 is CASSLSGQGRTEAFF. DNA of the CDR3: TGTGCCAGCTCACTTTCGGGACAGGGACGCACTGAAGCTTTCTTT.

V gene TRBV3-1 (or the pseudogene TRBV3-2) combines with J gene TRBJ1-1; D gene ambiguous. Trimming cost V 6 bases and J 2 bases, with 22 bases left between them. CDR3 length: 17 residues. Germline CDR1 LGHDT, CDR2 YNNKEL (reference sequence). The CDR3 DNA is TGTGCCAGCAGATACAAAGGTCGGGGAGAGGGTAACACTGAAGCTTTCTTT. Translating gives CASRYKGRGEGNTEAFF.

The chain carries TRBV5-1 and TRBJ2-5; 7 bases are a match to TRBD1. The J segment lost 3 bases and the V segment lost 0 bases, leaving 5 bases of the junction unmatched. Germline V lookup: CDR1 SGHRS, CDR2 YFSETQ. The CDR3 spans 15 residues. This chain's CDR3 is CASSLVAGGEETQYF. The CDR3 bases are TGCGCCAGCAGCTTGGTGGCAGGGGGAGAAGAGACCCAGTACTTC.

V usage is TRBV5-1 and J usage is TRBJ2-7; D is perhaps TRBD1 (5 bases). Trimming removed 4 bases at V and 2 bases at J, with 10 bases between. Germline V gives CDR1 SGHRS, CDR2 YFSETQ. CDR3 length equals 13 residues. CDR3 in DNA: TGCGCCAGCAGCCAAGACAGCACCTACGAGCAGTACTTC. Translated, it gives CASSQDSTYEQYF.

The CDR3 is CASSPRDGGLDEQYF. Here the CDR3 DNA reads TGTGCCAGCAGCCCTCGGGACGGGGGGTTGGACGAGCAGTACTTC. The chain links TRBV9 to TRBJ2-7; TRBD2 agrees at 7 bases. In germline, CDR1 is SGDLS, CDR2 YYNGEE. The CDR3 sequence is 15 residues long. V lost 4 bases to trimming and J lost 5 bases; unmatched junction nucleotides: 12.

The chain joins TRBV18 to TRBJ1-2; D is unclear. This CDR3 has 14 residues. V lost 2 bases, J lost 6 bases, and 13 bases lay in between. Germline V gene lookup returns CDR1 KGHSH and CDR2 LQKENI. CDR3: CASSPNIGLDGYTF. As DNA, the CDR3 is TGTGCCAGCTCACCAAATATCGGTTTAGATGGCTACACCTTC. The full variable domain, its missing parts supplied by reference TRBV18 and TRBJ1-2, is NAGVMQNPRHLVRRRGQEARLRCSPMKGHSHVYWYRQLPEEGLKFMVYLQKENIIDESGMPKERFSAEFPKEGPSILRIQQVVRGDSAAYFCASSPNIGLDGYTFGSGTRLTVV.

This chain connects TRBV7-9 to TRBJ1-4; TRBD1 matches at 7 bases. This CDR3 is 15 amino acids long. Germline lookup yields CDR1 SEHNR and CDR2 FQNEAQ (reference sequence). Losses at the gene ends were 7 bases for V and 2 bases for J; bases not matched to a gene: 7. This chain's CDR3 is CASKLSGGTNEKLFF. The CDR3 nucleotides are TGTGCCAGCAAACTATCAGGGGGGACTAATGAAAAACTGTTTTTT.

The chain uses TRBV5-6 and TRBJ1-1; D remains unclear. Germline CDR1 SGHDT, CDR2 YYEEEE. V was trimmed by 0 bases and J by 0 bases, leaving 12 bases between them. The CDR3 loop spans 16 amino acids. CDR3 amino acids: CASSLEVLALNTEAFF. The CDR3 region has the DNA TGTGCCAGCAGCTTGGAGGTGTTAGCACTGAACACTGAAGCTTTCTTT. Looking up the rest from reference TRBV5-6 and TRBJ1-1 gives the full variable domain: DAGVTQSPTHLIKTRGQQVTLRCSPKSGHDTVSWYQQALGQGPQFIFQYYEEEERQRGNFPDRFSGHQFPNYSSELNVNALLLGDSALYLCASSLEVLALNTEAFFGQGTRLTVV.

The chain joins TRBV6-6 to TRBJ2-3, with 7 bases identical to TRBD2. Germline assignment: CDR1 MNHNY and CDR2 SVGAGI (reference sequence). The V and J ends lost 5 bases and 2 bases, in that order; junction bases with no gene match: 10. CDR3 length: 16 amino acids. The DNA of the CDR3 is TGTGCCAGCAGTCGTCTCCGCAGCGGGGTCACAGATACGCAGTATTTT. Protein sequence: CASSRLRSGVTDTQYF.

The V call is TRBV3-1 (or the pseudogene TRBV3-2), the J call TRBJ2-7, with 13 bases aligning to TRBD2. This CDR3 contains 16 residues. Germline lookup yields CDR1 LGHDT and CDR2 YNNKEL (reference sequence). V shed 3 bases, J shed 6 bases, and the junction held 8 bases outside the gene matches. The CDR3 DNA follows: TGTGCCAGCAGCCATAGAGGGACTAGCGGGAATCGCGAGCAGTACTTC. The encoded protein is CASSHRGTSGNREQYF.

The chain carries TRBV2 and TRBJ2-3, with 7 positions matching TRBD1. The CDR3 consists of 14 residues. Germline CDR1 is SNHLY and CDR2 is FYNNEI. V trimming: 5 bases; J trimming: 0 bases; junction bases outside the gene matches: 2. The CDR3 loop is CASSSQGSTDTQYF. In DNA form, the CDR3 reads TGTGCCAGCAGTTCACAGGGGAGCACAGATACGCAGTATTTT.

This chain joins TRBV5-1 and TRBJ1-5; TRBD1 might be the D (6 bases). V was cut by 3 bases and J by 5 bases, with 12 bases left in between. The CDR3 is made up of 14 amino acids. Germline V gene lookup returns CDR1 SGHRS and CDR2 YFSETQ. CDR3 bases: TGCGCCAGCAGCTATACAGGGCTAGATCAGCCCCAGCATTTT. It encodes CASSYTGLDQPQHF.

The V gene is TRBV6-5, the J gene TRBJ1-5; perhaps TRBD1 as D (5 bases). V shed 2 bases and J shed 7 bases, with 12 bases lying between them. Germline V gives CDR1 MNHEY, CDR2 SVGAGI. The CDR3 sequence is 14 residues long. CDR3: CASSYLPGKQPQHF. The CDR3 region has the DNA TGTGCCAGCAGTTACCTTCCAGGGAAACAGCCCCAGCATTTT.

This clone occurred once. The genes are TRBV24-1 and TRBJ2-1; TRBD1 aligns across 7 bases. V shed 3 bases and J 2 bases; nucleotides not matched to a gene: 9. In germline, CDR1 is KGHDR, CDR2 SFDVKD. This CDR3 has 17 residues. DNA of the CDR3: TGTGCCACCAGTGATCCTACAGGGGCGTTTGCCTACAATGAGCAGTTCTTC. Its protein product is CATSDPTGAFAYNEQFF.